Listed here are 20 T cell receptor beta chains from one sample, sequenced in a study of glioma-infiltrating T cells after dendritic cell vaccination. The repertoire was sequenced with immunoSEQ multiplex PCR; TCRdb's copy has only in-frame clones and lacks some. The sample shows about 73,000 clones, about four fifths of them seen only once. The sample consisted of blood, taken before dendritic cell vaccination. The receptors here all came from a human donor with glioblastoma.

The CDR3 reads CASRDITGNTIYF. The CDR3 DNA follows: TGCGCCAGCAGGGACATTACTGGAAACACCATATATTTT. The chain combines TRBV10-2 with TRBJ1-3, with a weak D call TRBD1 (5 bases). V gave up 6 bases and J gave up 2 bases, with 8 bases separating them. Germline V gives CDR1 WSHSY, CDR2 SAAADI. The CDR3 spans 13 residues.

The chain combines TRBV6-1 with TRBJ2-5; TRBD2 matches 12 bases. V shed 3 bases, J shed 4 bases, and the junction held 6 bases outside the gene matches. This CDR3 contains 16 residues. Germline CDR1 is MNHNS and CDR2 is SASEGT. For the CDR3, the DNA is TGTGCCAGCAGTGACCCGGGACTAGCGGGTGGAGAGACCCAGTACTTC. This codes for CASSDPGLAGGETQYF.

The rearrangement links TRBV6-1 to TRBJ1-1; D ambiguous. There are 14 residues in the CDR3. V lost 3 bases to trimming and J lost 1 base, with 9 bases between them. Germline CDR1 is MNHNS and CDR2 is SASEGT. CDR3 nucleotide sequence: TGTGCCAGCAGTGATCGGGGTGGGAACACTGAAGCTTTCTTT. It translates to CASSDRGGNTEAFF.

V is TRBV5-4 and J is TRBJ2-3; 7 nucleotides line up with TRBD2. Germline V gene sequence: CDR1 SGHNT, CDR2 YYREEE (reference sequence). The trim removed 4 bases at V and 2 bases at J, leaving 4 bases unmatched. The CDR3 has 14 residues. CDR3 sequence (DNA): TGTGCCAGCAGCCACGGACTAGTCACAGATACGCAGTATTTT. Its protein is CASSHGLVTDTQYF.

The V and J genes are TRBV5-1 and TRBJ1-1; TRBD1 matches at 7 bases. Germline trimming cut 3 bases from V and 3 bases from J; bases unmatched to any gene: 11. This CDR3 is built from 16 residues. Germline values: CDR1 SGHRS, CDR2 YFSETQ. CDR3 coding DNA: TGCGCCAGCAGCTCCGGGACAGCTGGGGGGTACACTGAAGCTTTCTTT. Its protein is CASSSGTAGGYTEAFF.

The DNA of the CDR3 is TGTGCCAGTAGTTCACGTGGCGGGACGGTAAGCTCTGGGGCCAACGTCCTGACTTTC. Amino acid sequence: CASSSRGGTVSSGANVLTF. V and J are TRBV19 and TRBJ2-6; TRBD2 might be the D (6 bases). The CDR3 spans 19 residues. In germline, CDR1 is LNHDA, CDR2 SQIVND (reference sequence). V was cut by 5 bases and J by 0 bases, with 20 bases left in between.

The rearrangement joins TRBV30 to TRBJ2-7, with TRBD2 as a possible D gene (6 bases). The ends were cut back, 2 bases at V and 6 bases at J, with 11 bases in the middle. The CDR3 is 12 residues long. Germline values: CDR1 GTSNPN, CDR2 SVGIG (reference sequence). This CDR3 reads CAWSFGGSEQYV. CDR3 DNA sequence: TGTGCCTGGAGTTTTGGGGGGAGCGAGCAGTACGTC.

The CDR3 loop is CASSLTGGEQYF. Written as DNA, the CDR3 is TGTGCCAGCAGCTTGACAGGGGGCGAGCAGTACTTC. This chain joins TRBV7-7 and TRBJ2-7; 9 bases line up with TRBD1. The CDR3 has 12 residues. Unmatched junction bases numbered 0, after V lost 3 bases and J lost 6 bases. Germline V gene lookup returns CDR1 SSHAT and CDR2 FNYEAQ (reference sequence).

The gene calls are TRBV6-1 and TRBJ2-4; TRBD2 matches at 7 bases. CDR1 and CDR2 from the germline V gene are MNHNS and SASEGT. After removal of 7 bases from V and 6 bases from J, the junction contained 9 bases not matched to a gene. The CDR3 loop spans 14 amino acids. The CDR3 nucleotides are TGTGCCAGCACCCCCGAGGGACTAAGAAACATTCAGTACTTC. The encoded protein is CASTPEGLRNIQYF.

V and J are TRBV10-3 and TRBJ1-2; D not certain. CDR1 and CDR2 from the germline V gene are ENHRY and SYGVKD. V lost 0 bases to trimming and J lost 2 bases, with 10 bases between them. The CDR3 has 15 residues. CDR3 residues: CAISESAQPNYGYTF. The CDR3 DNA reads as TGTGCCATCAGTGAGTCGGCACAGCCAAACTATGGCTACACCTTC.

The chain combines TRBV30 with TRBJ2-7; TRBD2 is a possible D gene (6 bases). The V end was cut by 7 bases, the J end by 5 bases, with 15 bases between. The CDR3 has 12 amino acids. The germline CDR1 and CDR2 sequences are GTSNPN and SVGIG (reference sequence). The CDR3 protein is CALDTRRDEQYV. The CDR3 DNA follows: TGTGCCTTGGACACGCGGAGGGACGAGCAGTACGTC.

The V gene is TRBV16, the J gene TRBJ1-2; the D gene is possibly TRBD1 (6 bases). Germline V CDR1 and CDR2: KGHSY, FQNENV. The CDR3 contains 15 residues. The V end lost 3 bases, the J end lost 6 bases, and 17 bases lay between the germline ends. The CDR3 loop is CASSQRTVGFDGYTF. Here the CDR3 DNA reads TGTGCCAGCAGCCAGAGGACAGTAGGGTTTGATGGCTACACCTTC.

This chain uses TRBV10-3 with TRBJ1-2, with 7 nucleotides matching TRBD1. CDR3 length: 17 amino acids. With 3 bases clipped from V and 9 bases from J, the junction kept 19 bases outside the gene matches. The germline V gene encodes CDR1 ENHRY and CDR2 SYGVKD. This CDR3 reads CAISEVTGQPPSWSYTF. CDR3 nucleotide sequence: TGTGCCATCAGTGAAGTTACGGGACAGCCCCCAAGTTGGAGCTACACCTTC.

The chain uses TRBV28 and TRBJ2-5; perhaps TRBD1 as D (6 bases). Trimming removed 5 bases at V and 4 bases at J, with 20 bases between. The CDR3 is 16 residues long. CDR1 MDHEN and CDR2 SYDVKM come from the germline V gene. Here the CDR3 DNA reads TGTGCCAGCAGTGCCCAGACAGGCAGGGTTGCAGAGACCCAGTACTTC. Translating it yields CASSAQTGRVAETQYF.

DNA for the CDR3: TGTGCCAGCAGCCAAGTTAAGAGCTCCTACAATGAGCAGTTCTTC. This gives the protein CASSQVKSSYNEQFF. This chain joins TRBV4-2 and TRBJ2-1, with D unresolved. This CDR3 is 15 amino acids long. The V and J ends lost 1 base and 0 bases respectively, with 7 bases between them. CDR1 is LGHNA and CDR2 is YNFKEQ in the germline V gene.

The CDR3 DNA sequence: TGTGCCAGCAGCTTAGGACAGGGGCCTTCGAACACCGGGGAGCTGTTTTTT. Its protein is CASSLGQGPSNTGELFF. J is TRBJ2-2 and V is TRBV7-9, with 8 bases aligning to TRBD1. The CDR3 contains 17 residues. Germline loops: CDR1 SEHNR, CDR2 FQNEAQ (reference sequence). Trimming took 1 base from V and 0 from J; bases not matched to a gene: 4.

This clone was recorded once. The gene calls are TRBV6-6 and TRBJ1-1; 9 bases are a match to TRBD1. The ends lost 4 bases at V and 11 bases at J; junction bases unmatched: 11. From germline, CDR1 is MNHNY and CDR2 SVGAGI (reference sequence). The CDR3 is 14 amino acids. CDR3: CASSSPDRGFWAFF. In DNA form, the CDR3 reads TGTGCCAGCAGTTCCCCGGACAGGGGATTTTGGGCTTTCTTT.

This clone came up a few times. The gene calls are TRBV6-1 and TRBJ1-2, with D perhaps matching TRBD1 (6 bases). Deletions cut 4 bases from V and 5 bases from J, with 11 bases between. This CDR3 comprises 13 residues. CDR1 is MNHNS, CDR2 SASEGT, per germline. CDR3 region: CASSVQGDYGYTF. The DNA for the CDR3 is TGTGCCAGCAGTGTACAGGGTGATTATGGCTACACCTTC.

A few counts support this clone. The CDR3 is CASSFQGAGNTIYF. CDR3 coding DNA: TGTGCCAGCAGCTTCCAGGGGGCAGGAAACACCATATATTTT. The chain is built from TRBV7-9 and TRBJ1-3, with TRBD1 matching over 8 bases. Trimming removed 3 bases from V and 4 bases from J; junction bases left unmatched: 2. The CDR3 length is 14 residues. Per germline, CDR1 SEHNR and CDR2 FQNEAQ (reference sequence).

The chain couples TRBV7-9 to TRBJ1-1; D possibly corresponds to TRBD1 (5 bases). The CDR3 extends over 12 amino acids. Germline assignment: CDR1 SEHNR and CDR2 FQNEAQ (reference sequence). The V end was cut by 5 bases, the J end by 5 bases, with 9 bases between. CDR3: CASSLRDTEAFF. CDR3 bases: TGTGCCAGCAGCCTCAGGGATACTGAAGCTTTCTTT.